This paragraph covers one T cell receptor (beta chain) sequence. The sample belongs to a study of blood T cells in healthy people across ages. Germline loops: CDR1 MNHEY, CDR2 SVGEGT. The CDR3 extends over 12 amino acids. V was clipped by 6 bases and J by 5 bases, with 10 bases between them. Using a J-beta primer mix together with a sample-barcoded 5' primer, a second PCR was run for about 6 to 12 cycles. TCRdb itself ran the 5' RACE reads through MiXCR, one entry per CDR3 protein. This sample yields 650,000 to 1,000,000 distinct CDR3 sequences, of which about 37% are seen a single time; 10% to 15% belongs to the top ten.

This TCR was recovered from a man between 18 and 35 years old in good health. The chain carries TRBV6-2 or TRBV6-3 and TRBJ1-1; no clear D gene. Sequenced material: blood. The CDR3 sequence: CASRYGRTEAFF. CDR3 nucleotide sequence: TGTGCCAGCAGGTACGGCAGGACTGAAGCTTTCTTT.